This TCR beta chain was sequenced during a study of radiotherapy plus CTLA-4 blockade in lung cancer. Study-wide results and caveats: Some TCR clones had been derived from tumors. These clones expanded in peripheral blood after radiotherapy plus ipilimumab.

TCRdb keeps only in-frame clones here, not all; method: immunoSEQ multiplex PCR. Here the sample spans 53,000 or so clones, 76% being singletons. As for this clone: Its specificity is not known.

Germline V gene lookup returns CDR1 SGHDT and CDR2 YYEEEE. The CDR3 consists of 15 residues. The germline V and J ends were trimmed by 3 bases and 9 bases, with 19 bases remaining between them. Source: peripheral blood, taken from a patient treated with radiotherapy plus ipilimumab. The gene calls are TRBV5-6 and TRBJ2-1; D remains unclear. The TCR was taken from a human donor with non-small cell lung cancer who had stable disease on radiotherapy plus ipilimumab. The CDR3 coding sequence is TGTGCCAGCAGCTCCGGACGGGTTTATACGGGTGAGCAGTTCTTC. It codes for CASSSGRVYTGEQFF.